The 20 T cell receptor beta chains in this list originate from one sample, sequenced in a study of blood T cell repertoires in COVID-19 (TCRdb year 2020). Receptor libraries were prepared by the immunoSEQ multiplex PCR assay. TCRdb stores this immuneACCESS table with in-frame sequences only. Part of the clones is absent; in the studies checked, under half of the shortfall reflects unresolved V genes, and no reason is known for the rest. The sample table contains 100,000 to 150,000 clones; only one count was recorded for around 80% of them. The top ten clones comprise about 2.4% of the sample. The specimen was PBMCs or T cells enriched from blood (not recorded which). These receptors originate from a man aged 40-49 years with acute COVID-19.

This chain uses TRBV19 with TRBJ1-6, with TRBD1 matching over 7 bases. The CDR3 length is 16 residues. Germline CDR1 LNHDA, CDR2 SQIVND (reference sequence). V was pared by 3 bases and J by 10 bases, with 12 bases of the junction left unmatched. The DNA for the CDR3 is TGTGCCAGTAGTATCAGCTCGGCCTCAGGGGGGTCACCCCTCCACTTT. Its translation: CASSISSASGGSPLHF.

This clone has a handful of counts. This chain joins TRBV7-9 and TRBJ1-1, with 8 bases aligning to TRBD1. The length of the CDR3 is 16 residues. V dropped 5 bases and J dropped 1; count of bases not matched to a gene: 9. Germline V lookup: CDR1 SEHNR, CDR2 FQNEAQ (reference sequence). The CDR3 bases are TGTGCCAGCAGCCTTTCGTATGGGACAGGGAACACTGAAGCTTTCTTT. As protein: CASSLSYGTGNTEAFF. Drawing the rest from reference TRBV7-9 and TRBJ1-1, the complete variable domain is DTGVSQNPRHKITKRGQNVTFRCDPISEHNRLYWYRQTLGQGPEFLTYFQNEAQLEKSRLLSDRFSAERPKGSFSTLEIQRTEQGDSAMYLCASSLSYGTGNTEAFFGQGTRLTVV.

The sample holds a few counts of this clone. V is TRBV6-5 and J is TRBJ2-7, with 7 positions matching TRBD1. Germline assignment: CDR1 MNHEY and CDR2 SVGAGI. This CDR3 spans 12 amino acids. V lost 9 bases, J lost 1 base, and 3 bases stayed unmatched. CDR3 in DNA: TGTGCCAGGGCAGGGGGATCCTACGAGCAGTACTTC. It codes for CARAGGSYEQYF.

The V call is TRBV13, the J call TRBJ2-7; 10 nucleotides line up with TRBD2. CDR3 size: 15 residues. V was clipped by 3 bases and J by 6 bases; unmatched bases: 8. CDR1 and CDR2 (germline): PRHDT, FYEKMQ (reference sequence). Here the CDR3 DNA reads TGTGCCAGCAGCTTCCGGAGCGGGGGGGCGGGCGAGCAGTACTTC. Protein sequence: CASSFRSGGAGEQYF.

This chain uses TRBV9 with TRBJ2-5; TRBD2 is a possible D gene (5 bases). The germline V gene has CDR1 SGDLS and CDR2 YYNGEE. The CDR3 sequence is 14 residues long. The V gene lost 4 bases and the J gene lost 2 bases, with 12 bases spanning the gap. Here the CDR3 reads CASSPRGLQETQYF. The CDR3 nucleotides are TGTGCCAGCAGCCCAAGAGGGCTTCAAGAGACCCAGTACTTC.

The CDR3 protein is CSARDLDGQYF. The CDR3 nucleotides read TGCAGTGCTAGAGATCTCGACGGACAGTATTTT. V is TRBV20-1 and J is TRBJ1-3; D perhaps matches TRBD1 (6 bases). V was pared by 0 bases and J by 16 bases, with 13 bases between. This CDR3 is built from 11 residues. The germline V gene has CDR1 DFQATT and CDR2 SNEGSKA (reference sequence).

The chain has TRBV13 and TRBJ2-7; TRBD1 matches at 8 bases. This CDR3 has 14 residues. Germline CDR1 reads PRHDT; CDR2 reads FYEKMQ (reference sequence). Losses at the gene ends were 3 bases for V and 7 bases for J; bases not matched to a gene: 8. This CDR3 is CASSFGQGFREQYF. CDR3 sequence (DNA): TGTGCCAGCAGCTTCGGACAGGGATTCCGGGAGCAGTACTTC.

The DNA of the CDR3 is TGTGCCTGGATTACGGGGTACGAGCAGTACTTC. Protein sequence: CAWITGYEQYF. This chain connects TRBV30 to TRBJ2-7; a weak D match, TRBD2 (5 bases). CDR1 and CDR2 from the germline V gene are GTSNPN and SVGIG (reference sequence). The V end lost 4 bases, the J end lost 4 bases, and 8 bases lay between the germline ends. CDR3 size: 11 residues.

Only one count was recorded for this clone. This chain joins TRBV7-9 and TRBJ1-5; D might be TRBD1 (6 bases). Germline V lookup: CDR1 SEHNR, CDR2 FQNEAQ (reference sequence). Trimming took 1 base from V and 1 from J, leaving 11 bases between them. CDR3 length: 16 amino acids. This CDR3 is CASSLDGTLSNQPQHF. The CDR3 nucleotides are TGTGCCAGCAGCTTAGACGGGACACTGAGCAATCAGCCCCAGCATTTT.

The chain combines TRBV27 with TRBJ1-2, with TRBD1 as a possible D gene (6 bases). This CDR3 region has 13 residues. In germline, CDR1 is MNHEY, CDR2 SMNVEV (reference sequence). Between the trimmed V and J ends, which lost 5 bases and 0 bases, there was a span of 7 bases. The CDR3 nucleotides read TGTGCCAGCAGTAGACAGGCTAACTATGGCTACACCTTC. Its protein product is CASSRQANYGYTF.

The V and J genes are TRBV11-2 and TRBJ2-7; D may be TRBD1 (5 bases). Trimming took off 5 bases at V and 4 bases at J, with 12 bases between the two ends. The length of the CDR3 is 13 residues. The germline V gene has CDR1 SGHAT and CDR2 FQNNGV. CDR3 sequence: CASSQERGYEQYF. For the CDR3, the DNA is TGTGCCAGCAGCCAAGAAAGGGGTTACGAGCAGTACTTC.

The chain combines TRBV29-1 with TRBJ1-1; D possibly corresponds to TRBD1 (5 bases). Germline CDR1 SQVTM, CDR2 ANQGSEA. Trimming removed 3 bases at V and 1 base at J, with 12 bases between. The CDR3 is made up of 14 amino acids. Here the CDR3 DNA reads TGCAGCGTTGAGAGGCGGGGGTGGAACACTGAAGCTTTCTTT. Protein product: CSVERRGWNTEAFF.

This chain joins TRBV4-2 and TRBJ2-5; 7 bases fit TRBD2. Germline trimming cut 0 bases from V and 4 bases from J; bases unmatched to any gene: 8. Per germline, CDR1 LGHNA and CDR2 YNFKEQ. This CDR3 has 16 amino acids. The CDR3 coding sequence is TGTGCCAGCAGCCAAGAAGGCGGGAGTGGGATAGAGACCCAGTACTTC. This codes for CASSQEGGSGIETQYF.

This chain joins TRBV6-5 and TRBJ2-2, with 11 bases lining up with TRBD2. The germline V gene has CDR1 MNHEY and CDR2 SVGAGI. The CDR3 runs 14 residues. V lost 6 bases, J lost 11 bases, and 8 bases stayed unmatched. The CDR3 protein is CASSRAGTSGELFF. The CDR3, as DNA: TGTGCCAGCAGCCGCGCCGGGACTAGCGGTGAGCTGTTTTTT.

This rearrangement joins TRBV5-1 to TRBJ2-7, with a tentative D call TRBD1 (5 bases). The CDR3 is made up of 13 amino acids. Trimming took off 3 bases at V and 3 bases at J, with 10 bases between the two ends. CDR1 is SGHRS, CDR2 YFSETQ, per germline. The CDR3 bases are TGCGCCAGCAGCTCAGGGCCTGGCTACGAGCAGTACTTC. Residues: CASSSGPGYEQYF.

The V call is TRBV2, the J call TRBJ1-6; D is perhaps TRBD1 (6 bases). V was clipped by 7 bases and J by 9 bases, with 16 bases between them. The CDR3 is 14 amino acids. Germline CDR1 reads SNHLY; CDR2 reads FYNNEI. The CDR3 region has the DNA TGTGCCAGCACCGCAGGGGCTCTGGCTTCACCCCTCCACTTT. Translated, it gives CASTAGALASPLHF.

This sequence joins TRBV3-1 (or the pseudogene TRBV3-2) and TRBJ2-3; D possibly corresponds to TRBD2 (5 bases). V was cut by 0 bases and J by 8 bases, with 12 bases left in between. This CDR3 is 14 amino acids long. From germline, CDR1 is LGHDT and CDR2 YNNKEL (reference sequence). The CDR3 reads CASSQDGLAGTQYF. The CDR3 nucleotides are TGTGCCAGCAGCCAAGACGGCCTAGCAGGTACGCAGTATTTT.

The CDR3 DNA is TGCGCCAGCAGCTTGGGAGAATTATTCAATGAGCAGTTCTTC. Encoded protein: CASSLGELFNEQFF. The chain links TRBV5-1 to TRBJ2-1; D is unclear. This CDR3 contains 14 residues. Germline-derived CDR1 and CDR2 are SGHRS and YFSETQ. The V gene lost 0 bases and the J gene lost 6 bases, with 10 bases spanning the gap.

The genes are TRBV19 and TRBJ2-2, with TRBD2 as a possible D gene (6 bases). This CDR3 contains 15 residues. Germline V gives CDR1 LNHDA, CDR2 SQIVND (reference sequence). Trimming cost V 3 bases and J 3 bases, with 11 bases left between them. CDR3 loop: CASSIGGFHTGELFF. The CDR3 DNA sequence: TGTGCCAGTAGTATTGGAGGGTTCCACACCGGGGAGCTGTTTTTT.

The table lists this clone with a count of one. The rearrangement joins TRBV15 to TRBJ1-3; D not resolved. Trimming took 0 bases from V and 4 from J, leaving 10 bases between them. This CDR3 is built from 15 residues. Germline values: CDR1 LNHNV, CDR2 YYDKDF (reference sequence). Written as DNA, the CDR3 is TGTGCCACCAGCAGAGATAGAAGCCCAGGAAACACCATATATTTT. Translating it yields CATSRDRSPGNTIYF.